This T cell receptor beta chain derives from a study of T cell responses to AZD1222 COVID-19 vaccine. Study findings and constraints: After two AZD1222 doses, spike-specific TCR breadth and depth rose versus day 0. Close to half of all spike-specific TCRs reportedly target regions of the variants that are unmutated. Clonal diversity was possibly underestimated, and the donors were mostly white British, with more females.

CDR3 length: 15 amino acids. With 4 bases clipped from V and 2 bases from J, the junction kept 7 bases outside the gene matches. CDR1 SEHNR and CDR2 FQNEAQ come from the germline V gene (reference sequence). Comments on this clone: Its antigen remains unidentified.

This table comes from immunoSEQ multiplex PCR, and its TCRdb copy is limited to in-frame clones, with some not included. Of about 140,000 clones detected, 75% to 90% appear once; the ten largest clones hold 4.7%. The sequenced sample was peripheral blood, obtained on day 0 of AZD1222 vaccination. This receptor was obtained from an adult in good health. The chain employs TRBV7-9 and TRBJ2-5; 7 bases agree with TRBD2. The CDR3 nucleotides read TGTGCCAGCAGCTCCGAACTAGCGATGCAAGAGACCCAGTACTTC. It is translated as CASSSELAMQETQYF. Variable domain in full (rest from reference TRBV7-9 and TRBJ2-5): DTGVSQNPRHKITKRGQNVTFRCDPISEHNRLYWYRQTLGQGPEFLTYFQNEAQLEKSRLLSDRFSAERPKGSFSTLEIQRTEQGDSAMYLCASSSELAMQETQYFGPGTRLLVL.